This T cell receptor (beta chain) was sequenced during a study of cytomegalovirus exposure and HLA in healthy donors (dated 2017 in TCRdb). About the investigation overall: According to an earlier analysis of 587 of the donors, 150 million to 200 million T cells yielded over 100 million unique TCR beta sequences and 276 Gb of sequence data. Rather than drawing on any new phenotypic data, the later analysis identified candidate immune exposures from TCR beta sequences and the way those sequences occurred across donors. An earlier analysis of approximately 580 of the donors used high-throughput TCR beta sequencing to judge whether each TCR beta V gene segment behaved as functional or pseudogenic. Typing coverage differed by locus: A, B, C, DRB1 and DQB1 were typed in roughly 620-630 donors, DQA1 in about 500, DPA1 in around 580, and DPB1 in 472. Genome-wide SNP genotypes for about 55% of the 666 donors were used in a later genetic analysis, which treated that subset as a discovery cohort. The study used immunosequencing to profile the T cell repertoires of approximately 640 subjects and linked those repertoires to cytomegalovirus serostatus. Among some 410 genotyped donors of the cohort, an average of around 250,000 unique TCR beta nucleotide sequences was sequenced per donor, of which approximately 18% were non-productive. To predict cytomegalovirus infection status, the study brought together high-throughput TCR immunosequencing, statistical association of individual TCRs with disease status, and machine learning. Among the roughly 430 genotyped donors, about 83% belonged to the genetic ancestry cluster associated with self-reported Caucasian donors. Donor age, sex, ethnicity and CMV serostatus were compiled alongside the repertoire data. An early release covering 550 to 700 HLA-typed donors comprised approximately 290 gigabases of sequencing data and 85 million or so unique TCR sequences. Along with the roughly 670-subject first cohort, a separate validation cohort of around 120 different subjects was used. The study aimed to test whether signatures of past pathogen exposure could be identified by cataloging public T cell receptors. Class I and class II HLA loci were covered by the typing at four-digit resolution. Every discovery cohort repertoire had been produced on one sequencing platform. A later analysis re-examined previously published TCR beta repertoires from more than 600 donors and added high-resolution HLA genotyping to investigate patterns of TCR occurrence. About five DR-DQ haplotypes were treated as single units for association and clustering because of strong linkage in the cohort. The full study reports these points: According to a later analysis, TCR association rates differed among HLA loci, with DRB1 alleles showing the most associated TCRs and HLA-C alleles showing the fewest. A further reported finding was that TCR beta sequences accurately predicted the HLA-A and HLA-B alleles for most subjects in the first cohort. The only immune exposure information available for the cohort was CMV serostatus. A later analysis found that HLA-associated TCR beta chains were more clonally expanded and had lower generation probabilities than equally common non-associated chains. An earlier analysis of approximately 570 of the donors showed that most TCR beta V segments appeared in productive rearrangements either about 87% or about 30% of the time, which broadly matched IMGT annotations. Some IMGT-functional V segments, including TRBV6-2 and TRBV6-3, could not be distinguished by the 87-base-pair reads and were therefore excluded. In a later genetic analysis, a missense DCLRE1C variant was associated with V-gene and J-gene trimming of TCR beta chains, and the association was replicated in an independent cohort. Because HLA typing was unavailable for some donors at each locus, only the typed subset was used in association tests. Cytomegalovirus status was reported to be diagnosed by the classifier with high specificity and sensitivity in both the original and validation cohorts. Three of the identified cytomegalovirus-associated TCR beta chains were confirmed in vitro to be specific for cytomegalovirus antigens. Roughly uniform sequencing depth across donors was assumed in presence/absence analyses, although this assumption may not hold. Assigning TCR associations to individual alleles was difficult when HLA alleles, especially DR and DQ, strongly co-occurred. Compared with the approximately 710-donor mean, donors in an Asian-associated ancestry cluster had fewer N-insertions in productive TCRs, according to a later genetic analysis. In this cohort, only TCR beta chains were sequenced, and detectable features were limited by the absence of alpha or paired-chain data. According to a later analysis, most CMV-associated TCR beta chains appeared to be HLA-restricted, and the HLA associations seemed to be driven largely by CMV exposure. Correlated functional status among segregating V segments might reflect linkage disequilibrium, but an unknown experimental factor could not be ruled out. According to a later analysis, parvovirus B19, influenza, CMV and Epstein-Barr virus appeared linked to several top co-occurrence clusters. It was suggested by the authors that the approach could potentially be generalized to other disease states and immunological phenotypes. The sequencing pipeline was judged likely to have produced a cluster of highly shared sequence variants as a technical artifact. Because counts were too low, some 17 rarely observed V segments, including chromosome 9 orphons, were left out of the earlier analysis of some 640 of the donors. A later analysis associated 16,951 TCR beta sequences with specific HLA alleles at a false discovery rate of 0.05. While some public TCRs were present in many individuals, most TCR sequences turned up only very rarely across donors. The study listed 164 TCR beta chains as associated with cytomegalovirus.

Counted from cysteine to phenylalanine, this CDR3 has 12 amino acids. The retained sequence is limited to the CDR3, 36 bases, with the frame set at the first base. From the germline V gene, CDR1 is MDHEN and CDR2 is SYDVKM. V lost 6 bases and J lost 6 bases; the stretch between them is 9 bases long. The cohort was made up of under 800 healthy bone marrow donors. Cohort members were all nominally healthy when sampled, although unrecorded immune exposures were likely present. The donor was CMV seronegative and belonged to the group of roughly 330 seronegative cohort members. Each donor provided a peripheral blood sample, and peripheral blood mononuclear cells were used for TCR beta sequencing. Genomic DNA extraction from the blood cell samples was performed with the Qiagen DNeasy Blood Extraction Kit. Libraries were made using the immunoSEQ multiplex PCR assay. For the multiplex PCR, a mixture combining 60 forward primers for TCR Vbeta segments and 13 reverse primers for TCR Jbeta segments was used. Amplification of the CDR3 region of rearranged TCR beta genes was performed with a multiplex PCR assay on genomic DNA. The Illumina HiSeq System was used to sequence the amplified TCR beta libraries as 87-base-pair reads. For the original study's pipeline: Across the 500 to 700 repertoires, a later analysis counted 80 million or so unique TCR beta chains, 9.5 million to 12 million of which were shared by at least two donors. Raw reads were error-corrected and collapsed into unique sequences with a nearest-neighbor algorithm that merged closely related sequences to remove PCR and sequencing errors. V, D and J gene segments were assigned by aligning CDR3 sequences to IMGT reference sequences. Each retained sequence needed at least a six-nucleotide match to both a V gene segment and a J gene segment. Rearrangements were classified as productive when the CDR3 lacked stop codons and remained in frame with V and J, and all other rearrangements were classified as non-productive. Following IMGT convention, CDR3 was defined as the stretch from the second conserved V-encoded cysteine up to the conserved J-encoded phenylalanine. The earlier analysis of 500 to 750 of the donors excluded any sequence lacking an unambiguous match to a single V gene segment. In an earlier analysis of 500 to 750 of the donors, V segments were called functional above 56.7% productive rearrangements and were called segregating when the between-donor standard deviation exceeded 5%. A statistical classification framework was built for diagnosing cytomegalovirus status from the catalog of TCR beta chain sequences. A later analysis assigned V and J genes by comparing TCR nucleotide sequences with IMGT/GENE-DB human TR gene sequences. A later analysis assigned CDR3 sequences and most-parsimonious VDJ recombination scenarios with the TCRdist pipeline. A later analysis defined each TCR beta chain by its CDR3 amino acid sequence plus V-gene family, and excluded reads lacking a unique V-gene family. To address suspected cross-contamination and a sequencing artifact, a later analysis removed 592 highly shared, low-generation-probability nucleotide sequences. In a later analysis, a clonal expansion index for each public chain was calculated from normalized within-repertoire ranks of inferred template counts. Generation probabilities in a later analysis came from a VDJ recombination model fitted to out-of-frame rearrangements, and those results were checked against IGoR. In a later analysis, hypergeometric tests were used to score TCR-TCR, TCR-HLA and TCR-CMV co-occurrence, with a repertoire-size bias correction applied to TCR pairs. A later analysis estimated false discovery rates by permuting HLA or CMV assignments 20 times. In a later analysis, co-occurring TCRs were grouped with DBSCAN, and TCRdist sequence similarity was added when clustering was performed within HLA-allele-positive subsets. Repertoires with fewer than 30,000 or more than 120,000 public chains, plus five repertoires with anomalous nucleotide sharing, were excluded from co-occurrence clustering. In its TCRdb copy, this immuneACCESS table keeps in-frame sequences only and misses some clones. Where compared with another copy, unresolved V genes explain less than half of these, and the others have no known cause. V, J and clone size derive from that table, while D and trimming were established from the DNA sequence. Present in this sample are roughly 33,000 clones, 80% of which were seen just once. Together, the top ten hold roughly 6% of the sample.

A remark on this clone: What antigen it recognizes has not been identified. It has no much larger one-base neighbor in the sample; base qualities were not kept.

This chain joins TRBV28 to TRBJ1-5, with the D segment identity uncertain. The sample taken for sequencing was PBMCs. This TCR was sampled from a male donor in good health and CMV-seronegative. The nucleotide sequence is TGTGCCAGCAGCCCCCGGGGTCAGCCCCAGCATTTT. Translated, this is CASSPRGQPQHF.